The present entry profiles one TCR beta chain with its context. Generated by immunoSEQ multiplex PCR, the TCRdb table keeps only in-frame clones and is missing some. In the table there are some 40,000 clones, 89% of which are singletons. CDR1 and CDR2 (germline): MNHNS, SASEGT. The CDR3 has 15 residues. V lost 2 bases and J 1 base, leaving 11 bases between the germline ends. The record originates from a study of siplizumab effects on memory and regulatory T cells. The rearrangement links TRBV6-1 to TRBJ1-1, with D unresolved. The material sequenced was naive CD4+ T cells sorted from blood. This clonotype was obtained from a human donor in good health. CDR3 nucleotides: TGTGCCAGCAGTGAAAGGGTGACAACGAACACTGAAGCTTTCTTT. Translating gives CASSERVTTNTEAFF.